This T cell receptor (beta chain) emerged from a study of PD-1 blockade in classical Hodgkin lymphoma. Study outcomes and limitations: A significant rise in TCR diversity by C4D1 was seen for CD4+ but not CD8+ cells. Healthy donors reportedly exceeded newly diagnosed patients in baseline TCR diversity.

Regarding this clone: What it recognizes is unknown.

J was trimmed by 5 bases and V by 3 bases; bases with no gene match: 5. Germline V gives CDR1 LGHNA, CDR2 YNFKEQ. The CDR3 runs to 14 residues. The patients all showed relapse after autologous stem cell transplantation, while their brentuximab vedotin exposure varied. The table came from immunoSEQ multiplex PCR; TCRdb's copy has only in-frame clones and leaves some out. This table holds about 15,000 clones, less than 80% found once. This clonotype was sampled from a human donor with classical Hodgkin lymphoma. This sequence joins TRBV4-2 and TRBJ2-5, with TRBD1 matching over 8 bases. Sequenced material: peripheral blood mononuclear cells (PBMCs), taken at baseline. The CDR3 spells CASSQSDRGETQYF. CDR3 DNA sequence: TGTGCCAGCAGCCAGTCAGACAGGGGTGAGACCCAGTACTTC.